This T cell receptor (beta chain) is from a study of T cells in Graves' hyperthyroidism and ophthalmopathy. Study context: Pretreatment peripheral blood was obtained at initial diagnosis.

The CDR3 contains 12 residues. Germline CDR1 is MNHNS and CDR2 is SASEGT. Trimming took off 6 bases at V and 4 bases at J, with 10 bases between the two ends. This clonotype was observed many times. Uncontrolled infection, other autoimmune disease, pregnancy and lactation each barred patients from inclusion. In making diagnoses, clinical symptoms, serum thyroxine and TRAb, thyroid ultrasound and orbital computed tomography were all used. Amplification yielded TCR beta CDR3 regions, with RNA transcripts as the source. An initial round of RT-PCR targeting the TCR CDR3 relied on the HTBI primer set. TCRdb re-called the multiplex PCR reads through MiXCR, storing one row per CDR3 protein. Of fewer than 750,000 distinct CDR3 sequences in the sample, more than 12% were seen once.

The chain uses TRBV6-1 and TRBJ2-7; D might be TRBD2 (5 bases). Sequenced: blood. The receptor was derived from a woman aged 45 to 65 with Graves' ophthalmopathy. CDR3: CASSSGIYEQYF. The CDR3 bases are TGTGCCAGCAGCTCCGGGATATACGAGCAGTACTTC.